This T cell receptor beta chain was found in a study of molecular identifiers for immune sequencing clone quantification. Between the trimmed V and J ends, which lost 6 bases and 6 bases, there was a span of 10 bases. There are 12 residues in the CDR3. Germline CDR1 is MNHEY and CDR2 is SVGEGT. This clonotype was detected ten times or more. TCRdb redid the calling of the PCR reads with MiXCR, one entry per CDR3 protein. The table includes about 640,000 distinct CDR3 sequences, just under 20% detected once. The source material was naive CD8+ T cells from blood, with Jurkat cell RNA spiked in. Sample subset: FACS-sorted CD8+CD4-CCR7+CD45RA+ naive T cells. The clonotype originates from a human donor in good health. Some libraries in this study had Jurkat cell RNA spiked in. The chain links TRBV6-2 or TRBV6-3 to TRBJ2-3; D not resolved. The CDR3 DNA sequence: TGTGCCAGCAGCGAATATCTTGATACGCAGTATTTT. This translates into CASSEYLDTQYF.